This TCR beta chain comes out of a study of human T cells and chemical hapten exposure. Study-wide results and caveats: Alopecia in the donors means their immune response may deviate from healthy people's.

This clonotype showed up just a few times. Its matching antigen is unknown. The CDR3 contains 15 residues. The germline gives CDR1 SQVTM, CDR2 ANQGSEA. J was trimmed by 4 bases and V by 4 bases; bases with no gene match: 6. TCRdb processed the RACE reads anew with MiXCR; each CDR3 protein has one entry. The sample carries over 85,000 distinct CDR3 sequences, over 10% recorded once. Time point given: patch test 1, 2 weeks after DPC sensitization. The treatment is: therapeutic diphenylcyclopropenone sensitization with weekly scalp DPC. Extraction yielded total RNA from whole blood (unfractionated). V and J are TRBV29-1 and TRBJ2-1, with 11 bases lining up with TRBD2. This TCR came from a woman in her thirties or forties with alopecia areata. Some clones in this sample may be carry-over from other donors' samples. The specimen comprised whole blood, sampled in connection with sensitization to the hapten diphenylcyclopropenone (DPC). For the CDR3, the DNA is TGCAGCGTTGCCCGAGGGACTAGCGGTTACAATGAGCAGTTCTTC. This gives the protein CSVARGTSGYNEQFF.